This TCR beta chain is from a study of regulatory T cells in long-lasting Graves disease. Findings and caveats of the study: TRBV28 was favored in persistent disease, as were TRBJ1-2 and TRBJ2-5.

iRepertoire HTBI primers and Arm-PCR of CDR3 regions built TCR beta libraries. In the original workflow: Identification yielded about 66 TRBV and 13 to 15 TRBJ segments across samples. One entry per CDR3 protein, called by TCRdb with MiXCR from the multiplex PCR reads. The V and J calls and clone size come from TCRdb's table, not from the authors' own analysis. The table includes approximately 400,000 distinct CDR3 sequences, 15% detected once. Stated time point: newly diagnosed GD, antithyroid drugs for less than 3 months. Isolated PBMC RNA provided the starting material for the TCR library. This CDR3 contains 14 residues. Trimming shortened V by 0 bases and J by 2 bases, and 7 bases separated the two germline ends. Looked up from germline, CDR1 is MNHEY and CDR2 is SVGAGI. This clonotype showed up many times. Its matching antigen is unknown. The sample was also reused in another study, on T cells in Graves' hyperthyroidism and ophthalmopathy.

Sequenced material: peripheral blood mononuclear cells (PBMCs), taken at new diagnosis, from a patient treated with antithyroid drugs. The V gene is TRBV6-5, the J gene TRBJ1-1, with D unresolved. The receptor was isolated from a woman aged 25 to 45 with Graves disease. CDR3 DNA: TGTGCCAGCAGTTACTCCCCAGGAAACACTGAAGCTTTCTTT. Translated: CASSYSPGNTEAFF.